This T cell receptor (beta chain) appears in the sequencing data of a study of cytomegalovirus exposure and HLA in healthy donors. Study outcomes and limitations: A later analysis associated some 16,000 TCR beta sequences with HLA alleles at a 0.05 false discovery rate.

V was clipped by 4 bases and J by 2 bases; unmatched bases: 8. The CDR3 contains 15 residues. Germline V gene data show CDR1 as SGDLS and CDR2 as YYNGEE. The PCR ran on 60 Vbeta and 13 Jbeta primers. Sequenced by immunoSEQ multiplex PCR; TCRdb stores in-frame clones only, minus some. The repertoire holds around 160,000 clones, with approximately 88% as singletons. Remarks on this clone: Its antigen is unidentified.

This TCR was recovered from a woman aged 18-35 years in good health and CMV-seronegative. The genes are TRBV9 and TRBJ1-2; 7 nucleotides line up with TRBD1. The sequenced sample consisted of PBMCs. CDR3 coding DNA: TGTGCCAGCAGCCCCCGACGAGGGGGCAACTATGGCTACACCTTC. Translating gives CASSPRRGGNYGYTF.